This TCR beta chain was observed in a study of blood T cell repertoires in COVID-19. Study information: The United States, Italy and Spain provided the acute and convalescent COVID-19 samples. PBMCs, B-cell-depleted T cells, or T cells were the source of the cDNA or gDNA that made up the material.

As originally analysed: Estimation of nucleated cell counts was performed using reference gene primer amplification. Sequencing used immunoSEQ multiplex PCR; TCRdb keeps in-frame clones, though not all of them. D and trimming were read from the DNA, whereas the V and J calls and clone size are those reported in that table. The profile covers approximately 55,000 clones, with roughly 87% appearing a single time and approximately 5.9% taken by the ten largest. The CDR3 contains 14 residues. Germline CDR1 SGDLS, CDR2 YYNGEE. With 2 bases clipped from V and 2 bases from J, the junction kept 2 bases outside the gene matches.

The rearrangement joins TRBV9 to TRBJ2-5; 8 nucleotides align to TRBD1. This clonotype was sampled from a man over 45 with active COVID-19. The specimen was peripheral blood. The CDR3 bases are TGTGCCAGCAGCGTTGGACAGGGACAAGAGACCCAGTACTTC. Translated: CASSVGQGQETQYF.